Presented here are 21 T cell receptor beta chains from one specimen sequenced in a study of blood T cell repertoires in COVID-19. Here immunoSEQ multiplex PCR was the method, and the copy in TCRdb shows in-frame clones only, minus some. The profile shows 95,000 to 150,000 clones, 85% to 90% of them singletons. Sample: peripheral blood. Receptor source: a woman aged 45-59 years with active or convalescent COVID-19.

The chain uses TRBV5-3 and TRBJ2-1; D gene ambiguous. TRBV5-3 is treated as an ORF (open reading frame) with a function not yet certain. Trimming shortened V by 4 bases and J by 1 base, and 12 bases separated the two germline ends. The length of the CDR3 is 15 residues. CDR3 sequence reads: CARSPERVSYNEQFF. CDR3 in DNA: TGTGCCAGAAGCCCCGAACGAGTTTCCTACAATGAGCAGTTCTTC.

The V gene is TRBV6-2 or TRBV6-3, the J gene TRBJ2-7; 8 bases are shared with TRBD2. Germline loops: CDR1 MNHEY, CDR2 SVGEGT. The CDR3 spans 15 residues. The V segment lost 6 bases and the J segment 3 bases; nucleotides outside the gene matches: 10. CDR3: CASSPTSGGHYEQYF. The DNA of the CDR3 is TGTGCCAGCAGCCCAACTAGCGGAGGGCACTACGAGCAGTACTTC.

The chain combines TRBV19 with TRBJ2-3; D not resolved. Per germline, CDR1 LNHDA and CDR2 SQIVND (reference sequence). The CDR3 has 16 amino acids. V was trimmed by 3 bases and J by 2 bases, leaving 15 bases between them. The CDR3 DNA follows: TGTGCCAGTAGTATTGCGGCTTCAACCCTCACAGATACGCAGTATTTT. The encoded protein is CASSIAASTLTDTQYF. The full variable domain, with the rest looked up from reference TRBV19 and TRBJ2-3, is DGGITQSPKYLFRKEGQNVTLSCEQNLNHDAMYWYRQDPGQGLRLIYYSQIVNDFQKGDIAEGYSVSREKKESFPLTVTSAQKNPTAFYLCASSIAASTLTDTQYFGPGTRLTVL.

The rearrangement joins TRBV5-6 to TRBJ2-7; D might be TRBD2 (5 bases). Germline V gives CDR1 SGHDT, CDR2 YYEEEE. The ends were cut back, 6 bases at V and 6 bases at J, with 13 bases in the middle. The length of the CDR3 is 12 residues. This chain's CDR3 is CASTSGSGEQYF. CDR3 bases: TGTGCCAGCACCTCGGGGTCAGGCGAGCAGTACTTC.

The gene calls are TRBV6-1 and TRBJ1-2, with D possibly matching TRBD1 (6 bases). Trimming removed 0 bases from V and 4 bases from J, with 12 bases in between. Looked up from germline, CDR1 is MNHNS and CDR2 is SASEGT. The CDR3 length is 15 residues. The CDR3 is CASSEARGGTYGYTF. The DNA for the CDR3 is TGTGCCAGCAGTGAAGCCCGGGGGGGCACCTATGGCTACACCTTC.

V and J are TRBV28 and TRBJ2-5; 9 positions agree with TRBD1. Unmatched junction bases numbered 21, after V lost 11 bases and J lost 5 bases. The CDR3 has 17 residues. Germline V gene lookup returns CDR1 MDHEN and CDR2 SYDVKM. In DNA, the CDR3 is TGTGCCGGCCAACCGGGACAGGGTTCGCCTGGAGGGGAGACCCAGTACTTC. Protein product: CAGQPGQGSPGGETQYF.

The rearrangement uses TRBV10-2 and TRBJ1-5; D perhaps matches TRBD1 (6 bases). The CDR3 spans 17 residues. Trimming took off 0 bases at V and 2 bases at J, with 14 bases between the two ends. Germline V gene lookup returns CDR1 WSHSY and CDR2 SAAADI. CDR3 sequence: CASSESFGRGGNQPQHF. The DNA for the CDR3 is TGCGCCAGCAGTGAGTCGTTCGGCAGGGGAGGCAATCAGCCCCAGCATTTT.

This sequence joins TRBV6-5 and TRBJ2-7; 12 bases agree with TRBD1. V lost 3 bases and J lost 3; bases outside the gene matches: 3. Germline loops: CDR1 MNHEY, CDR2 SVGAGI. The CDR3 covers 15 residues. CDR3 sequence (DNA): TGTGCCAGCAGTTATCGGGACAGGGGGCTCTACGAGCAGTACTTC. Translated: CASSYRDRGLYEQYF.

The chain has TRBV4-1 and TRBJ2-2, with D perhaps matching TRBD2 (5 bases). Trimming cost V 3 bases and J 7 bases, with 15 bases left between them. Germline V gives CDR1 MGHRA, CDR2 YSYEKL. The CDR3 is made up of 15 amino acids. Here the CDR3 DNA reads TGCGCCAGCAGCCAGAACCCCGTAGGAGGCGGGGAGCTGTTTTTT. It is translated as CASSQNPVGGGELFF.

The gene calls are TRBV3-1 (or the pseudogene TRBV3-2) and TRBJ2-4; 9 bases match TRBD1. The V segment lost 4 bases and the J segment 2 bases; nucleotides outside the gene matches: 6. The CDR3 loop spans 16 amino acids. The germline gives CDR1 LGHDT, CDR2 YNNKEL (reference sequence). The DNA for the CDR3 is TGTGCCAGCAGCCGGGGGACAGGGCTGTCCAAAAACATTCAGTACTTC. Residues: CASSRGTGLSKNIQYF.

The rearrangement joins TRBV5-1 to TRBJ1-1; D unresolved. The CDR3 is 14 amino acids. The V gene's germline CDR1 is SGHRS and CDR2 YFSETQ. V was clipped by 2 bases and J by 0 bases, with 8 bases between them. The CDR3 DNA reads as TGCGCCAGCAGCTTAGGAGGCCTGAACACTGAAGCTTTCTTT. Translation gives CASSLGGLNTEAFF.

The J gene is TRBJ2-1, the V gene TRBV28; 8 bases map to TRBD2. The CDR3 covers 15 residues. Unmatched junction bases numbered 7, after V lost 2 bases and J lost 7 bases. Germline V CDR1 and CDR2: MDHEN, SYDVKM. CDR3 region: CASSLTSGGGNEQFF. DNA of the CDR3: TGTGCCAGCAGTTTAACGAGCGGGGGAGGAAATGAGCAGTTCTTC.

V gene TRBV4-1 combines with J gene TRBJ1-2, with a weak D call TRBD1 (5 bases). CDR1 is MGHRA and CDR2 is YSYEKL in the germline V gene. The V and J ends lost 0 bases and 0 bases respectively, with 20 bases between them. The CDR3 spans 19 residues. As DNA, the CDR3 is TGCGCCAGCAGCCAAGAGCGGGGACGGGAGCCTCTTGCTAACTATGGCTACACCTTC. It translates to CASSQERGREPLANYGYTF.

This chain's CDR3 is CASSPGAGTYNEQFF. DNA of the CDR3: TGTGCCAGCAGTCCCGGGGCGGGAACATACAATGAGCAGTTCTTC. This chain links TRBV6-2 or TRBV6-3 with TRBJ2-1, with D possibly being TRBD2 (6 bases). The V and J ends lost 5 bases and 4 bases respectively, with 15 bases between them. The CDR3 has 15 amino acids. Germline lookup yields CDR1 MNHEY and CDR2 SVGEGT.

The chain carries TRBV2 and TRBJ2-1; TRBD2 matches at 11 bases. Germline-derived CDR1 and CDR2 are SNHLY and FYNNEI. V shed 4 bases and J 7 bases; nucleotides not matched to a gene: 15. This CDR3 is built from 18 residues. CDR3 amino acids: CASSGSARLAGLRNEQFF. The CDR3 DNA sequence: TGTGCCAGCAGTGGATCGGCTCGACTAGCGGGATTACGGAATGAGCAGTTCTTC.

A few counts support this clone. This chain connects TRBV6-5 to TRBJ2-3; 11 nucleotides agree with TRBD1. This CDR3 region has 14 residues. The ends lost 8 bases at V and 5 bases at J; junction bases unmatched: 6. Germline V CDR1 and CDR2: MNHEY, SVGAGI. In nucleotides, the CDR3 is TGTGCCAGCCGGACAGGGGGCGAGGTAGATACGCAGTATTTT. This sequence encodes CASRTGGEVDTQYF.

This rearrangement joins TRBV28 to TRBJ1-5; no firm D call. The V end lost 3 bases, the J end lost 2 bases, and 5 bases lay between the germline ends. Germline CDR1 and CDR2: MDHEN and SYDVKM. The CDR3 consists of 13 residues. The CDR3 is CASSFPGNQPQHF. Here the CDR3 DNA reads TGTGCCAGCAGTTTCCCAGGCAATCAGCCCCAGCATTTT.

The CDR3 here is CASSRRIGTRGQPQHF. For the CDR3, the DNA is TGTGCCAGCAGCCGACGAATCGGGACAAGAGGTCAGCCCCAGCATTTT. The gene calls are TRBV6-2 or TRBV6-3 and TRBJ1-5, with D perhaps TRBD1 (6 bases). CDR1 is MNHEY, CDR2 SVGEGT, per germline. The CDR3 covers 16 residues. The V gene lost 6 bases and the J gene lost 6 bases, with 21 bases spanning the gap.

This clone was seen just once. J is TRBJ2-5 and V is TRBV5-6; D uncertain. The germline V and J ends were trimmed by 0 bases and 2 bases, with 11 bases remaining between them. CDR3 length: 15 residues. Germline V gene lookup returns CDR1 SGHDT and CDR2 YYEEEE. In DNA, the CDR3 is TGTGCCAGCAGCTTGGTGAAAGCGACTCAAGAGACCCAGTACTTC. Its translation: CASSLVKATQETQYF.

This chain joins TRBV4-2 and TRBJ2-7, with D tentatively TRBD2 (5 bases). This CDR3 is 14 amino acids long. Germline V gives CDR1 LGHNA, CDR2 YNFKEQ. The V end lost 1 base, the J end lost 4 bases, and 11 bases lay between the germline ends. CDR3 sequence reads: CASSQVIGEYEQYF. CDR3 in DNA: TGTGCCAGCAGCCAAGTGATCGGGGAGTACGAGCAGTACTTC.

The V and J genes are TRBV15 and TRBJ2-7; the match to TRBD1 covers 8 bases. The CDR3 length is 12 residues. The V segment lost 0 bases and the J segment 13 bases; nucleotides outside the gene matches: 5. Germline loops: CDR1 LNHNV, CDR2 YYDKDF (reference sequence). The chain's CDR3 is CATSRESGGLYF. In nucleotides, the CDR3 is TGTGCCACCAGCAGAGAATCAGGGGGCTTATACTTC.